This record covers a single T cell receptor beta chain. This specimen comes from a study of blood T cell repertoires in COVID-19. At the level of the study: Sites in the United States, Italy and Spain provided acute and convalescent COVID-19 samples. From T cells, B-cell-depleted T cells, or PBMCs came the material, which was cDNA or gDNA.

The study recruited people aged roughly 18 to 100 years across about 25 US areas. Categorization into cohorts depended on clinical history that participants reported. TCRdb's copy holds only in-frame clones and misses some; the assay was immunoSEQ multiplex PCR. The table lists roughly 240,000 clones, approximately 90% of them singletons, with 2% to 3% in the top ten. V gave up 5 bases and J gave up 10 bases; unmatched junction bases: 4. The CDR3 contains 14 residues. Per germline, CDR1 SGHVS and CDR2 FNYEAQ. The rearrangement uses TRBV7-6 and TRBJ2-1, with 14 bases fitting TRBD2. The TCR originated in a woman in her thirties or forties with acute COVID-19. The sample taken for sequencing was PBMCs or T cells enriched from blood (not recorded which). DNA of the CDR3: TGTGCCAGCAGCCGACTAGCGGGGGGGAGGGAGCAGTTCTTC. As protein: CASSRLAGGREQFF.